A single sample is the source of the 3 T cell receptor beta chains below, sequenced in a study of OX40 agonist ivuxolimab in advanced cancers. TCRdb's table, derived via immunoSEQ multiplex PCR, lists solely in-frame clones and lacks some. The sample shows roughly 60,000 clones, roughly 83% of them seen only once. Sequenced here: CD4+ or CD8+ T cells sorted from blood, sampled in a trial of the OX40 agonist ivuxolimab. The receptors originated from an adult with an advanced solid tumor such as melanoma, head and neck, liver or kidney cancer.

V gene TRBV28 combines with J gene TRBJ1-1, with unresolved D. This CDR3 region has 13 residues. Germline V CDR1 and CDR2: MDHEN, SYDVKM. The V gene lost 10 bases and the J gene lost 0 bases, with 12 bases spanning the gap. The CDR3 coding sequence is TGTGCCACCTACATACTCTTGAACACTGAAGCTTTCTTT. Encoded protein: CATYILLNTEAFF.

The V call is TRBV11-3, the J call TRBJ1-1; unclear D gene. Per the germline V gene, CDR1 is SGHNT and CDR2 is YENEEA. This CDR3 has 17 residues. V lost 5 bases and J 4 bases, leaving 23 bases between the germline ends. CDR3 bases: TGTGCCAGCAGCCTGAGCGGGTGGGATATTGGTAGCACTGAAGCTTTCTTT. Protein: CASSLSGWDIGSTEAFF.

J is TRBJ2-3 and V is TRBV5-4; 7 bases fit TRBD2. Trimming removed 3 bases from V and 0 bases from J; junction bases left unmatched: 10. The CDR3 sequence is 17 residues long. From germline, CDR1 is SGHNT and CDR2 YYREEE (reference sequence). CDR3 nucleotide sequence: TGTGCCAGCAGCTCCTACTTGAGCGGGGCTAGCACAGATACGCAGTATTTT. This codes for CASSSYLSGASTDTQYF.